These 21 T cell receptor beta chains came from one sample sequenced in a study of blood T cell repertoires in COVID-19. Profiled with immunoSEQ multiplex PCR; TCRdb holds only in-frame clones, not every one. The sample consists of around 65,000 clones, 80% to 85% of them appearing once. The source material was peripheral blood. The receptor set was obtained from a human donor in a cohort sampled during active COVID-19.

This clone was counted at least ten times. The chain joins TRBV30 to TRBJ1-4; D ambiguous. CDR3 length: 15 residues. Germline V gene data show CDR1 as GTSNPN and CDR2 as SVGIG (reference sequence). Trimming left V 1 base short and J 0 bases short, with 9 bases between. This CDR3 reads CAWSGFGATNEKLFF. CDR3 coding DNA: TGTGCCTGGAGTGGTTTCGGGGCAACTAATGAAAAACTGTTTTTT.

The chain has TRBV19 and TRBJ2-2; TRBD1 is a possible D gene (5 bases). Germline V gene lookup returns CDR1 LNHDA and CDR2 SQIVND (reference sequence). Trimming stripped 6 bases from V and 6 bases from J, with 11 bases between. The CDR3 loop spans 13 amino acids. The CDR3 region is CASRTASAGELFF. The CDR3 region has the DNA TGTGCCAGTAGGACAGCTTCGGCCGGGGAGCTGTTTTTT.

V gene TRBV5-1 combines with J gene TRBJ1-1; maybe TRBD1 (5 bases). CDR1 and CDR2 (germline): SGHRS, YFSETQ. Trimming took off 4 bases at V and 1 base at J, with 14 bases between the two ends. The CDR3 covers 15 residues. CDR3 amino acids: CASSGGFLANTEAFF. As DNA, the CDR3 is TGCGCCAGCAGCGGGGGGTTCTTGGCGAACACTGAAGCTTTCTTT.

The chain combines TRBV5-1 with TRBJ2-1; 7 nucleotides line up with TRBD1. V lost 4 bases to trimming and J lost 6 bases; unmatched junction nucleotides: 10. CDR1 is SGHRS and CDR2 is YFSETQ in the germline V gene. The CDR3 is 15 residues long. The CDR3 sequence: CASSPARQGGNEQFF. Written as DNA, the CDR3 is TGCGCCAGCAGCCCGGCCAGACAGGGTGGCAATGAGCAGTTCTTC.

The V call is TRBV10-3, the J call TRBJ1-2, with TRBD1 matching 9 bases. V dropped 5 bases and J dropped 7; count of bases not matched to a gene: 14. Germline lookup yields CDR1 ENHRY and CDR2 SYGVKD. The CDR3 has 16 residues. The CDR3 DNA is TGTGCCATCAGTAACCGGGACAGGGATCTAGTAGGTGGCTACACCTTC. Translated: CAISNRDRDLVGGYTF.

This rearrangement joins TRBV2 to TRBJ2-2; D possibly corresponds to TRBD2 (6 bases). Germline loops: CDR1 SNHLY, CDR2 FYNNEI. Trimming took off 6 bases at V and 3 bases at J, with 14 bases between the two ends. The CDR3 totals 15 residues. The CDR3 loop reads CASRRRGGDTGELFF. Written as DNA, the CDR3 is TGTGCCAGCAGGCGGAGGGGTGGGGACACCGGGGAGCTGTTTTTT.

The V call is TRBV7-9, the J call TRBJ2-1; 7 positions agree with TRBD2. The CDR3 has 15 amino acids. J gave up 5 bases and V 5 bases, and 9 bases lay outside the gene matches. Germline assignment: CDR1 SEHNR and CDR2 FQNEAQ (reference sequence). The chain's CDR3 is CASSPRLGGDNEQFF. In nucleotides, the CDR3 is TGTGCCAGCAGCCCCAGACTGGGAGGGGACAATGAGCAGTTCTTC.

The DNA of the CDR3 is TGTGCCACCTCGAGATCCCACGAGCAGTACTTC. This gives the protein CATSRSHEQYF. The chain employs TRBV2 and TRBJ2-7; D gene unclear. With 10 bases removed from V and 5 bases from J, the gap between germline ends came to 12 bases. CDR3 length equals 11 residues. Germline CDR1 SNHLY, CDR2 FYNNEI. The full variable domain, rest sourced from reference TRBV2 and TRBJ2-7, is EPEVTQTPSHQVTQMGQEVILRCVPISNHLYFYWYRQILGQKVEFLVSFYNNEISEKSEIFDDQFSVERPDGSNFTLKIRSTKLEDSAMYFCATSRSHEQYFGPGTRLTVT.

V gene TRBV7-8 combines with J gene TRBJ2-4, with 9 bases matching TRBD1. Germline V gene lookup returns CDR1 SGHVS and CDR2 FQNEAQ. Trimming cost V 1 base and J 9 bases; bases outside gene matches: 4. The CDR3 has 14 residues. DNA of the CDR3: TGTGCCAGCAGCTTAGGACAGGGGGGGAGCATTCAGTACTTC. Protein: CASSLGQGGSIQYF.

The chain joins TRBV3-1 (or the pseudogene TRBV3-2) to TRBJ2-1; 11 nucleotides match TRBD2. Germline assignment: CDR1 LGHDT and CDR2 YNNKEL (reference sequence). V gave up 3 bases and J gave up 10 bases; unmatched junction bases: 8. The CDR3 spans 15 residues. The CDR3 sequence is CASSHTGTSGDEQFF. DNA of the CDR3: TGTGCCAGCAGCCACACCGGGACTAGCGGAGACGAGCAGTTCTTC.

The chain uses TRBV6-6 and TRBJ1-5; maybe TRBD1 (5 bases). Trimming removed 6 bases at V and 5 bases at J, with 11 bases between. There are 13 residues in the CDR3. Germline V gene sequence: CDR1 MNHNY, CDR2 SVGAGI (reference sequence). The CDR3 coding sequence is TGTGCCAGCAGGCTCCAGGGTGATCAGCCCCAGCATTTT. This sequence encodes CASRLQGDQPQHF.

This chain uses TRBV11-2 with TRBJ1-1; D uncertain. V lost 1 base, J lost 7 bases, and 13 bases lay in between. The CDR3 is made up of 14 amino acids. Germline V gene data show CDR1 as SGHAT and CDR2 as FQNNGV. The CDR3: CASSLAQIGFEAFF. As DNA, the CDR3 is TGTGCCAGCAGCTTAGCACAGATAGGCTTTGAAGCTTTCTTT.

The rearrangement links TRBV5-1 to TRBJ1-5, with TRBD1 matching 7 bases. The CDR3 extends over 15 amino acids. V was clipped by 1 base and J by 5 bases; unmatched bases: 6. CDR1 and CDR2 (germline): SGHRS, YFSETQ. The DNA of the CDR3 is TGCGCCAGCAGCTTGATCCCAGGGGGTTATCAGCCCCAGCATTTT. Residues: CASSLIPGGYQPQHF. Based on the CDR3 plus reference TRBV5-1 and TRBJ1-5, the full variable domain is KAGVTQTPRYLIKTRGQQVTLSCSPISGHRSVSWYQQTPGQGLQFLFEYFSETQRNKGNFPGRFSGRQFSNSRSEMNVSTLELGDSALYLCASSLIPGGYQPQHFGDGTRLSIL.

This CDR3 reads CASSYRTRPNNSPLHF. CDR3 nucleotide sequence: TGTGCCAGCAGTTACCGGACACGACCGAATAATTCACCCCTCCACTTT. The gene calls are TRBV6-5 and TRBJ1-6; tentative D call: TRBD1 (5 bases). V lost 2 bases and J lost 5, with 13 bases in between. The CDR3 runs 16 residues. Germline V lookup: CDR1 MNHEY, CDR2 SVGAGI.

V gene TRBV6-4 combines with J gene TRBJ2-3; 14 bases are shared with TRBD2. V gave up 5 bases and J gave up 5 bases; unmatched junction bases: 6. CDR3 length equals 16 residues. Germline V gene data show CDR1 as MRHNA and CDR2 as SNTAGT. The CDR3 DNA sequence: TGTGCCAGCAGTCCGACTAGCGGGGGGGCCGGAGATACGCAGTATTTT. This gives the protein CASSPTSGGAGDTQYF.

This clone showed up just a few times. The rearrangement uses TRBV6-1 and TRBJ1-5, with D possibly matching TRBD1 (5 bases). Germline-derived CDR1 and CDR2 are MNHNS and SASEGT. The CDR3 has 16 amino acids. Between the trimmed V and J ends, which lost 3 bases and 0 bases, there was a span of 12 bases. The CDR3 is CASSDYAGPSNQPQHF. In DNA form, the CDR3 reads TGTGCCAGCAGTGATTATGCGGGGCCTAGCAATCAGCCCCAGCATTTT.

The chain uses TRBV11-3 and TRBJ2-5; perhaps TRBD1 as D (5 bases). Germline CDR1 reads SGHNT; CDR2 reads YENEEA. Between the trimmed V and J ends, which lost 8 bases and 1 base, there was a span of 11 bases. This CDR3 region has 13 residues. The CDR3 DNA sequence: TGTGCCAGCTCGTGGACATCCCAAGAGACCCAGTACTTC. Translation gives CASSWTSQETQYF. Using reference TRBV11-3 and TRBJ2-5 for the parts outside the CDR3, the full variable domain is EAGVVQSPRYKIIEKKQPVAFWCNPISGHNTLYWYLQNLGQGPELLIRYENEEAVDDSQLPKDRFSAERLKGVDSTLKIQPAELGDSAVYLCASSWTSQETQYFGPGTRLLVL.

V usage is TRBV12-5 and J usage is TRBJ2-5, with D hard to call. Germline V gene data show CDR1 as LGHNT and CDR2 as FRNRAP. CDR3 length: 13 residues. The V end lost 6 bases, the J end lost 1 base, and 9 bases lay between the germline ends. Here the CDR3 reads CASGNTIQETQYF. DNA of the CDR3: TGTGCTAGTGGGAACACGATCCAAGAGACCCAGTACTTC. The full variable domain, with the rest looked up from reference TRBV12-5 and TRBJ2-5, is DARVTQTPRHKVTEMGQEVTMRCQPILGHNTVFWYRQTMMQGLELLAYFRNRAPLDDSGMPKDRFSAEMPDATLATLKIQPSEPRDSAVYFCASGNTIQETQYFGPGTRLLVL.

The V call is TRBV7-9, the J call TRBJ1-1, with D unclear. This CDR3 has 13 residues. V lost 5 bases and J lost 4, with 11 bases in between. CDR1 and CDR2 (germline): SEHNR, FQNEAQ (reference sequence). CDR3 protein: CASSPAVLTEAFF. DNA for the CDR3: TGTGCCAGCAGCCCTGCAGTCCTCACTGAAGCTTTCTTT.

This clone was counted once. CDR3 loop: CASSLAETQYF. The CDR3 nucleotides read TGTGCCAGCAGCTTGGCCGAGACCCAGTACTTC. V and J are TRBV7-2 and TRBJ2-5; D remains unclear. The CDR3 runs 11 residues. V was shortened by 3 bases and J by 5 bases, with 4 bases between the two germline ends. The V gene's germline CDR1 is SGHTA and CDR2 FQGNSA.

This clone is a singleton in its sample. This chain links TRBV4-1 with TRBJ1-5; D may be TRBD1 (5 bases). Germline V gene data show CDR1 as MGHRA and CDR2 as YSYEKL. The CDR3 runs 13 residues. Trimming left V 4 bases short and J 4 bases short, with 8 bases between. The CDR3 sequence is CASSRGYNQPQHF. CDR3 in DNA: TGCGCCAGCAGCCGGGGCTATAATCAGCCCCAGCATTTT.